This T cell receptor (beta chain) was captured by sequencing in a study of T-cell memory formation after mild COVID-19. TCRdb reprocessed the 5' RACE reads with MiXCR, giving one entry per CDR3 protein. The profile shows approximately 250,000 distinct CDR3 sequences, 16% of them singletons. This clonotype was seen a handful of times. From germline, CDR1 is SGHAT and CDR2 FQNNGV. J gave up 5 bases and V 4 bases, and 4 bases lay outside the gene matches. This CDR3 is built from 13 residues. This chain uses TRBV11-2 with TRBJ1-2; 7 bases match TRBD1. The clonotype comes from a man aged 18 to 29 who had mild COVID-19 (a few samples of this study predate the infection). Cell type and time point are not known. The material sequenced was PBMCs or a T cell subset sorted from them (not recorded which). The CDR3 sequence is CASSSTGLYGYTF. The CDR3 nucleotides are TGTGCCAGCAGCTCGACAGGGTTATATGGCTACACCTTC.